The TCR beta chain described here comes from a study of T-cell reconstitution after alpha-beta-depleted transplantation in children. Library preparation (for TCRbeta) was performed with unique molecular identifiers. TCRdb recomputed calls from the PCR reads with MiXCR, one row per CDR3 protein. The repertoire holds about 240,000 distinct CDR3 sequences, 25% seen once, with about 2.5% in the top ten. This clonotype has more than one count but fewer than ten. No antigen is known for it. Findings and limits, study-wide: Several hundred rapidly expanded clones from non-depleted graft cells reportedly supplied alpha-beta T cells about two months post-transplant.

Material: PBMCs, obtained before TCRalphabeta/CD19-depleted stem cell transplant. The clonotype was recovered from a girl between 2 and 10 years old with Fanconi anemia, due to receive a stem cell transplant.

In DNA, the CDR3 is TGCGCCAGCAGCTTGTTAACTGCAAGGGGGGAGACCCAGTACTTC. Amino acids: CASSLLTARGETQYF. The chain couples TRBV5-1 to TRBJ2-5; D is perhaps TRBD1 (6 bases). This CDR3 has 15 residues. The V gene lost 1 base and the J gene lost 5 bases, with 15 bases spanning the gap. The germline gives CDR1 SGHRS, CDR2 YFSETQ.